This TCR beta chain was found in a study of identical twins. Study outcomes and limitations: Conclusions were based on cross-sectional statistical analysis, without following the same donors.

A note on this clonotype: What it binds is not known.

TCRdb processed the 5' RACE reads anew with MiXCR; each CDR3 protein has one entry. The sample carries a few hundred thousand distinct CDR3 sequences, roughly 15% recorded once. The V gene's germline CDR1 is SGHRS and CDR2 YFSETQ. This CDR3 spans 16 amino acids. With 1 base removed from V and 2 bases from J, the gap between germline ends came to 15 bases. In addition, the sample was reused for a study of yellow fever vaccine responses in identical twins.

This TCR was sampled from a woman aged 18-30 years in good health. This chain uses TRBV5-1 with TRBJ1-1; D gene uncertain. Sequenced input: CD4+ T cells sorted from blood. The CDR3 bases are TGCGCCAGCAGCTTGACCGGAGAGGGTTCAAACACTGAAGCTTTCTTT. Translation: CASSLTGEGSNTEAFF.